This T cell receptor beta chain was identified in a study of T-cell reconstitution after alpha-beta-depleted transplantation in children. General observations from the study: A year had passed since transplant, and T-cell counts and diversity by then came mostly from newly produced T cells. Some patients showed high day-60 TCRbeta diversity, which derived from surviving recipient T cells and thymic progenitors. Expanded graft clones, several hundred of them, were reportedly the source of alpha-beta T cells about two months after transplant.

CDR3 length: 15 residues. Looked up from germline, CDR1 is SSHAT and CDR2 is FNYEAQ (reference sequence). With 5 bases removed from V and 5 bases from J, the gap between germline ends came to 15 bases. During its preparation, the TCRbeta library received unique molecular identifiers. From the PCR reads, TCRdb called clonotypes with MiXCR, one entry per CDR3 protein. The table has around 500,000 distinct CDR3 sequences, about 23% seen once. With respect to this clonotype: Antigen: not known.

The starting material was PBMCs, mostly from graft donor cells, obtained 360 days after TCRalphabeta/CD19-depleted stem cell transplant. The V and J genes are TRBV7-7 and TRBJ2-2; a weak D match, TRBD1 (5 bases). The receptor was isolated from a boy less than two years old who had a stem cell transplant for acute myeloid leukemia, so the T cells may come from the graft donor. The CDR3 nucleotides read TGTGCCAGCAGCCCGGCCCAGGGATGGACCGGGGAGCTGTTTTTT. It encodes CASSPAQGWTGELFF. The whole variable domain, filled in from reference TRBV7-7 and TRBJ2-2, reads GAGVSQSPRYKVTKRGQDVTLRCDPISSHATLYWYQQALGQGPEFLTYFNYEAQPDKSGLPSDRFSAERPEGSISTLTIQRTEQRDSAMYRCASSPAQGWTGELFFGEGSRLTVL.